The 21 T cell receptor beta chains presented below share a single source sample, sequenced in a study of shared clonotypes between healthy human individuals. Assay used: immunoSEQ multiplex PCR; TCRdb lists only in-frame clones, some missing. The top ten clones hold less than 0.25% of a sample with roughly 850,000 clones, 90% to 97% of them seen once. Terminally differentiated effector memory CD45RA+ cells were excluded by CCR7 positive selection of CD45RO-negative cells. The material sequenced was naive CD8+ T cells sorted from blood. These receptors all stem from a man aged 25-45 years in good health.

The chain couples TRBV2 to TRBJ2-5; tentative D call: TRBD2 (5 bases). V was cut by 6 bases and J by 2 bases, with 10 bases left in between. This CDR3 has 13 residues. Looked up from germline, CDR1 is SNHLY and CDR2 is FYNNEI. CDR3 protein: CASRSSAQETQYF. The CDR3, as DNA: TGTGCCAGCAGGAGTAGCGCACAAGAGACCCAGTACTTC.

CDR3 residues: CATTSGVAYEQYF. CDR3 DNA: TGTGCCACCACTAGCGGAGTCGCCTACGAGCAGTACTTC. The chain links TRBV15 to TRBJ2-7; 7 nucleotides align to TRBD2. CDR1 is LNHNV and CDR2 is YYDKDF in the germline V gene (reference sequence). Trimming removed 7 bases from V and 2 bases from J; junction bases left unmatched: 5. The CDR3 sequence is 13 residues long.

Here the CDR3 reads CASSLKSGSLYEQYF. Written as DNA, the CDR3 is TGTGCCAGCAGCTTGAAAAGCGGGAGTTTGTACGAGCAGTACTTC. The V call is TRBV27, the J call TRBJ2-7; TRBD2 agrees at 8 bases. The CDR3 is made up of 15 amino acids. Unmatched junction bases numbered 11, after V lost 6 bases and J lost 4 bases. CDR1 and CDR2 from the germline V gene are MNHEY and SMNVEV (reference sequence).

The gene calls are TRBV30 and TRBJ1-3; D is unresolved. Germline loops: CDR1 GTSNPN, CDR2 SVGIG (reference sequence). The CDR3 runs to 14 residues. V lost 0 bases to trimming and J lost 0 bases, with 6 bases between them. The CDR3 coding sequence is TGTGCCTGGAGTGTTCGGGGCTCTGGAAACACCATATATTTT. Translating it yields CAWSVRGSGNTIYF. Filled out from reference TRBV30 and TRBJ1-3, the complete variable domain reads SQTIHQWPATLVQPVGSPLSLECTVEGTSNPNLYWYRQAAGRGLQLLFYSVGIGQISSEVPQNLSASRPQDRQFILSSKKLLLSDSGFYLCAWSVRGSGNTIYFGEGSWLTVV.

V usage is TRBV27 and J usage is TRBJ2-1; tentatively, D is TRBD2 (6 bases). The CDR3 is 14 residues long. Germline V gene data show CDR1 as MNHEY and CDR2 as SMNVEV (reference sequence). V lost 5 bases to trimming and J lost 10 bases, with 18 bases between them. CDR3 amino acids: CASSPDTGGGEQFF. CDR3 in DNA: TGTGCCAGCAGTCCCGACACTGGTGGAGGGGAGCAGTTCTTC.

The CDR3 region is CASSLSATLETQYF. For the CDR3, the DNA is TGTGCCAGCAGTTTATCGGCAACCTTAGAGACCCAGTACTTC. V gene TRBV27 combines with J gene TRBJ2-5; D gene unclear. Deletions cut 0 bases from V and 4 bases from J, with 9 bases between. The CDR3 length is 14 residues. The V gene's germline CDR1 is MNHEY and CDR2 SMNVEV (reference sequence).

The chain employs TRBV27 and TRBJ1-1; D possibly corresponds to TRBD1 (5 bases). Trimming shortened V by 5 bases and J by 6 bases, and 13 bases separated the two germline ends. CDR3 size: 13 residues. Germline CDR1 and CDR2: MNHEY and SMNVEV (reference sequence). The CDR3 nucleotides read TGTGCCAGCAGTGGCGGTTGGGGCCCTGAAGCTTTCTTT. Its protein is CASSGGWGPEAFF.

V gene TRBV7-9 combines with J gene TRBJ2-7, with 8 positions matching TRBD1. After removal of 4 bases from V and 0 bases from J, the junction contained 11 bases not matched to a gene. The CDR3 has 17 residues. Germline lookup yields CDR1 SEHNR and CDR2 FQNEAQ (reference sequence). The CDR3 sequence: CASSYIDRGPNSYEQYF. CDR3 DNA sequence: TGTGCCAGCAGCTATATCGACAGGGGACCAAACTCCTACGAGCAGTACTTC.

The CDR3 reads CASSASPHRGLNTEAFF. The CDR3 nucleotides read TGTGCCAGCAGCGCGTCCCCTCACAGGGGATTGAACACTGAAGCTTTCTTT. The chain couples TRBV9 to TRBJ1-1, with 7 bases identical to TRBD1. The CDR3 totals 17 residues. Trimming removed 3 bases from V and 0 bases from J; junction bases left unmatched: 11. Per the germline V gene, CDR1 is SGDLS and CDR2 is YYNGEE.

CDR3 loop: CASSDSSGATDTQYF. For the CDR3, the DNA is TGTGCCAGCAGTGATTCTAGCGGGGCCACAGATACGCAGTATTTT. The V call is TRBV2, the J call TRBJ2-3; TRBD2 matches 9 bases. V lost 3 bases and J lost 2; bases outside the gene matches: 3. The CDR3 sequence is 15 residues long. Germline CDR1 is SNHLY and CDR2 is FYNNEI. The variable domain in full, completed from reference TRBV2 and TRBJ2-3, reads EPEVTQTPSHQVTQMGQEVILRCVPISNHLYFYWYRQILGQKVEFLVSFYNNEISEKSEIFDDQFSVERPDGSNFTLKIRSTKLEDSAMYFCASSDSSGATDTQYFGPGTRLTVL.

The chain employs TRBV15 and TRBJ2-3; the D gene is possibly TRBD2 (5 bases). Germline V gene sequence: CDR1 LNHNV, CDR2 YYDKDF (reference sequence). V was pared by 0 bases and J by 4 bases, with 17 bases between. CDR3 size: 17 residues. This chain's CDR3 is CATSRDYRLAEADTQYF. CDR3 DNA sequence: TGTGCCACCAGCAGAGATTACCGGCTAGCCGAAGCAGATACGCAGTATTTT.

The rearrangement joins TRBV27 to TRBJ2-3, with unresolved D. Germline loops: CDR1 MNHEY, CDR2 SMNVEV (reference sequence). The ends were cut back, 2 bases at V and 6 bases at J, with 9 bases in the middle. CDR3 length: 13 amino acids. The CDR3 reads CASSLVNGDTQYF. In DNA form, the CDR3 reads TGTGCCAGCAGTTTAGTTAACGGGGATACGCAGTATTTT.

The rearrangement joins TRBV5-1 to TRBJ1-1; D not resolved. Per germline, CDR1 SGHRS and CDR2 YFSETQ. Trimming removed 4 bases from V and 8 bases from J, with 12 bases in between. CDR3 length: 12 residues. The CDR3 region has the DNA TGCGCCAGCAGCACGGGAGCAAGAGAAGCTTTCTTT. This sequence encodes CASSTGAREAFF.

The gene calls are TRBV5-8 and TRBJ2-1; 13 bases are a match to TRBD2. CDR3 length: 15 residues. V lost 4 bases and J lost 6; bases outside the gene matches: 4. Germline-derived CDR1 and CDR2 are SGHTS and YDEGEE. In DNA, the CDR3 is TGTGCCAGCAGCGGGGGACTAGCGGGGATCAATGAGCAGTTCTTC. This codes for CASSGGLAGINEQFF.

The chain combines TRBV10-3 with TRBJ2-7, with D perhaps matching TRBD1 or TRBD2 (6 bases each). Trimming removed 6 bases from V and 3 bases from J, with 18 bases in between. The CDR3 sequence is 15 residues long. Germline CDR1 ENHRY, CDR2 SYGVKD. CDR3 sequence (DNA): TGTGCCATCAGCCGTGACACCGGGGGCTTCTACGAGCAGTACTTC. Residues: CAISRDTGGFYEQYF.

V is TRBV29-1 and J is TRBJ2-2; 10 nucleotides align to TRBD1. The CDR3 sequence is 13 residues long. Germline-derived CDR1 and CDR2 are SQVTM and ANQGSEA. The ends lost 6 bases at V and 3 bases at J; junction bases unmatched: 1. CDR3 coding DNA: TGCAGCGTGGACAGGGGGGACACCGGGGAGCTGTTTTTT. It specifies CSVDRGDTGELFF.

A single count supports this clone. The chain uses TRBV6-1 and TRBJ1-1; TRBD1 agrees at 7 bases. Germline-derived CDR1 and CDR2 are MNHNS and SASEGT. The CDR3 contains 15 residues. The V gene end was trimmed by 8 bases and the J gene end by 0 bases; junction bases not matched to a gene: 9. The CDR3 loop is CASLGGQVMNTEAFF. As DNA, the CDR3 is TGTGCCAGCTTGGGTGGACAGGTCATGAACACTGAAGCTTTCTTT.

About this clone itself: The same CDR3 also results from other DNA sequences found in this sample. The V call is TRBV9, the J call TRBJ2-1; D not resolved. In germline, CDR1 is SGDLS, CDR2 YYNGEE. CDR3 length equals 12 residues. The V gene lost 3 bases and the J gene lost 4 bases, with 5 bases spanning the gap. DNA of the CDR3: TGTGCCAGCAGCGCCTATTACAATGAGCAGTTCTTC. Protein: CASSAYYNEQFF. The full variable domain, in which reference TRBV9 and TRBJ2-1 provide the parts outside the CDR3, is DSGVTQTPKHLITATGQRVTLRCSPRSGDLSVYWYQQSLDQGLQFLIQYYNGEERAKGNILERFSAQQFPDLHSELNLSSLELGDSALYFCASSAYYNEQFFGPGTRLTVL.

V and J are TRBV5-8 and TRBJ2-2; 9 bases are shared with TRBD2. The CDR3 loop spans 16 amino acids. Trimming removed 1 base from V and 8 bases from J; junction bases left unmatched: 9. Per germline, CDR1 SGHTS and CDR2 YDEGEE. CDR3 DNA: TGTGCCAGCAGCTTGATGTGGACTAGCGCTTTTGGGGAGCTGTTTTTT. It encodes CASSLMWTSAFGELFF.

The CDR3 sequence is CASSTNREAGNTIYF. The DNA of the CDR3 is TGTGCCAGCAGCACTAACAGAGAAGCTGGAAACACCATATATTTT. The chain links TRBV9 to TRBJ1-3; D is undetermined. Germline V lookup: CDR1 SGDLS, CDR2 YYNGEE. The CDR3 consists of 15 residues. Trimming removed 4 bases at V and 2 bases at J, with 13 bases between.

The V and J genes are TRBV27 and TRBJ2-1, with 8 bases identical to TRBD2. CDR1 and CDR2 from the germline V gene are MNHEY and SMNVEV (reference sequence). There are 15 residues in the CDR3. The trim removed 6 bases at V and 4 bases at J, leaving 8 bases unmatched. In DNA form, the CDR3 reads TGTGCCAGCAGCGCCACTAGCGGTAGATACAATGAGCAGTTCTTC. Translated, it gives CASSATSGRYNEQFF.